The 25 T cell receptor beta chains below come from one sample, sequenced in a study of T cells after posttransplantation cyclophosphamide. Assay used: immunoSEQ multiplex PCR; TCRdb lists only in-frame clones, some missing. Among about 2,800 clones listed, about 85% were seen once. The source material was CD8+ T cells sorted from PBMCs. The origin of the receptors is a woman aged 50 to 60 in good health and a related stem cell transplant donor.

There are a few counts of this clone. V usage is TRBV10-3 and J usage is TRBJ2-7, with a tentative D call TRBD1 (6 bases). V lost 6 bases and J lost 6, with 9 bases in between. The germline gives CDR1 ENHRY, CDR2 SYGVKD. The CDR3 length is 11 residues. CDR3 loop: CAIRTGSEQYF. The CDR3 DNA is TGTGCCATCAGGACAGGTTCCGAGCAGTACTTC.

This chain uses TRBV18 with TRBJ1-2; D uncertain. CDR3 length equals 10 residues. Germline loops: CDR1 KGHSH, CDR2 LQKENI. Trimming pared 5 bases from V and 8 bases from J, leaving 6 bases between. CDR3: CASSDEGYTF. The CDR3 region has the DNA TGTGCCAGCTCAGATGAGGGCTACACCTTC.

The chain is built from TRBV4-1 and TRBJ1-3, with TRBD1 as a possible D gene (6 bases). CDR1 and CDR2 from the germline V gene are MGHRA and YSYEKL. The CDR3 spans 15 residues. Trimming shortened V by 2 bases and J by 3 bases, and 11 bases separated the two germline ends. CDR3 amino acids: CASSQTRGSGNTIYF. The DNA of the CDR3 is TGCGCCAGCAGCCAAACTAGGGGGAGTGGAAACACCATATATTTT.

The V and J genes are TRBV14 and TRBJ1-2; TRBD1 might be the D (5 bases). V was shortened by 0 bases and J by 4 bases, with 9 bases between the two germline ends. The CDR3 is made up of 14 amino acids. The germline CDR1 and CDR2 sequences are SGHDN and FVKESK. The CDR3 spells CASSQDPGFYGYTF. The CDR3 region has the DNA TGTGCCAGCAGCCAAGATCCAGGGTTCTATGGCTACACCTTC.

The chain links TRBV7-9 to TRBJ1-2, with D perhaps TRBD1 (5 bases). The V and J ends lost 5 bases and 4 bases respectively, with 20 bases between them. Germline values: CDR1 SEHNR, CDR2 FQNEAQ (reference sequence). The CDR3 contains 16 residues. The CDR3 nucleotides are TGTGCCAGCAGCGGCGTTAGCGGGGCTTCCTTCTATGGCTACACCTTC. It codes for CASSGVSGASFYGYTF.

The chain employs TRBV7-9 and TRBJ1-6, with D possibly being TRBD1 (6 bases). In germline, CDR1 is SEHNR, CDR2 FQNEAQ (reference sequence). The V end lost 5 bases, the J end lost 7 bases, and 18 bases lay between the germline ends. This CDR3 is built from 16 residues. The CDR3 reads CASSATGIGENSPLHF. CDR3 coding DNA: TGTGCCAGCAGCGCCACAGGGATTGGTGAGAATTCACCCCTCCACTTT.

The rearrangement links TRBV30 to TRBJ2-1; TRBD1 might be the D (5 bases). Trimming stripped 0 bases from V and 7 bases from J, with 10 bases between. In germline, CDR1 is GTSNPN, CDR2 SVGIG (reference sequence). The CDR3 runs 13 residues. CDR3 sequence: CAWSVQAANEQFF. The DNA of the CDR3 is TGTGCCTGGAGTGTACAGGCGGCTAATGAGCAGTTCTTC.

The chain is built from TRBV28 and TRBJ2-1, with D tentatively TRBD2 (6 bases). The CDR3 has 15 residues. V was clipped by 2 bases and J by 4 bases, with 12 bases between them. Germline assignment: CDR1 MDHEN and CDR2 SYDVKM. The CDR3 loop is CASSLTGEPYNEQFF. The CDR3 coding sequence is TGTGCCAGCAGTTTAACGGGAGAACCGTACAATGAGCAGTTCTTC.

The chain combines TRBV6-1 with TRBJ1-1; maybe TRBD1 (5 bases). The V end lost 10 bases, the J end lost 5 bases, and 20 bases lay between the germline ends. This CDR3 has 14 amino acids. Per the germline V gene, CDR1 is MNHNS and CDR2 is SASEGT. In DNA form, the CDR3 reads TGTGCCACAGGGCCATTGGACATGGGGACTGAAGCTTTCTTT. It yields the protein CATGPLDMGTEAFF.

J is TRBJ2-3 and V is TRBV6-4, with 12 positions matching TRBD2. The V gene end was trimmed by 5 bases and the J gene end by 4 bases; junction bases not matched to a gene: 4. Germline V CDR1 and CDR2: MRHNA, SNTAGT. This CDR3 contains 15 residues. Written as DNA, the CDR3 is TGTGCCAGCAGTTCGACTAGCGGGGGAGCAGATACGCAGTATTTT. Its protein is CASSSTSGGADTQYF.

The chain joins TRBV10-1 to TRBJ2-7; D call uncertain. CDR3 size: 14 residues. Germline-derived CDR1 and CDR2 are WNHNN and SYGVQD (reference sequence). Trimming stripped 3 bases from V and 5 bases from J, with 14 bases between. As DNA, the CDR3 is TGCGCCAGCAGTGATGTAGCCCCTAAGAACGAGCAGTACTTC. Protein product: CASSDVAPKNEQYF.

The rearrangement uses TRBV5-1 and TRBJ2-3, with TRBD2 matching over 7 bases. This CDR3 contains 17 residues. Germline values: CDR1 SGHRS, CDR2 YFSETQ. J was trimmed by 4 bases and V by 0 bases; bases with no gene match: 11. DNA for the CDR3: TGCGCCAGCAGCTTGGGGACTAGTGGCGGGGGAGCAGATACGCAGTATTTT. It is translated as CASSLGTSGGGADTQYF. The full variable domain, completed using reference TRBV5-1 and TRBJ2-3, is KAGVTQTPRYLIKTRGQQVTLSCSPISGHRSVSWYQQTPGQGLQFLFEYFSETQRNKGNFPGRFSGRQFSNSRSEMNVSTLELGDSALYLCASSLGTSGGGADTQYFGPGTRLTVL.

A single count supports this clone. J is TRBJ2-3 and V is TRBV13; TRBD2 aligns across 13 bases. Germline V gene sequence: CDR1 PRHDT, CDR2 FYEKMQ (reference sequence). This CDR3 spans 16 amino acids. V was pared by 7 bases and J by 6 bases, with 10 bases of the junction left unmatched. The CDR3 sequence is CASIPGTSGTADTQYF. CDR3 coding DNA: TGTGCCAGCATCCCCGGGACTAGCGGGACTGCTGATACGCAGTATTTT.

This chain connects TRBV10-1 to TRBJ1-1; D is possibly TRBD1 (6 bases). The V end lost 1 base, the J end lost 8 bases, and 20 bases lay between the germline ends. Looked up from germline, CDR1 is WNHNN and CDR2 is SYGVQD (reference sequence). The CDR3 is 16 residues long. Here the CDR3 reads CASSELAGRGREEAFF. The CDR3, as DNA: TGCGCCAGCAGTGAGTTGGCAGGGAGGGGGAGAGAGGAAGCTTTCTTT.

The rearrangement joins TRBV27 to TRBJ1-2; D is ambiguous. V shed 4 bases and J shed 0 bases, with 12 bases lying between them. Germline CDR1 and CDR2: MNHEY and SMNVEV (reference sequence). The CDR3 is made up of 15 amino acids. CDR3 sequence: CASSSSLLTNYGYTF. CDR3 DNA sequence: TGTGCCAGCAGTTCCTCACTCTTGACTAACTATGGCTACACCTTC.

The rearrangement joins TRBV19 to TRBJ1-2, with D maybe TRBD1 (5 bases). Germline assignment: CDR1 LNHDA and CDR2 SQIVND (reference sequence). V lost 11 bases and J 7 bases, leaving 11 bases between the germline ends. The CDR3 has 10 amino acids. This CDR3 reads CASGWSGYTF. Written as DNA, the CDR3 is TGTGCCTCAGGGTGGAGTGGCTACACCTTC.

The chain uses TRBV28 and TRBJ1-2; the D gene is possibly TRBD1 (5 bases). Trimming cost V 5 bases and J 6 bases, with 22 bases left between them. The germline V gene has CDR1 MDHEN and CDR2 SYDVKM. The CDR3 is made up of 16 amino acids. Here the CDR3 reads CASSPRAQGGSDGYTF. CDR3 bases: TGTGCCAGCAGTCCCCGGGCGCAGGGCGGTTCCGATGGCTACACCTTC.

The chain is built from TRBV11-2 and TRBJ2-7; D is unclear. Germline-derived CDR1 and CDR2 are SGHAT and FQNNGV. The ends were cut back, 1 base at V and 0 bases at J, with 10 bases in the middle. This CDR3 region has 15 residues. The chain's CDR3 is CASSLGWASSYEQYF. DNA of the CDR3: TGTGCCAGCAGCTTAGGGTGGGCGAGCTCCTACGAGCAGTACTTC.

The V call is TRBV2, the J call TRBJ2-3; 9 nucleotides align to TRBD2. This CDR3 comprises 15 residues. CDR1 is SNHLY, CDR2 FYNNEI, per germline. V gave up 7 bases and J gave up 5 bases; unmatched junction bases: 10. CDR3 nucleotide sequence: TGTGCCAGCACCCAAGCGGGGGGCGGTATAGATACGCAGTATTTT. This gives the protein CASTQAGGGIDTQYF. Full variable domain (missing parts from reference TRBV2 and TRBJ2-3): EPEVTQTPSHQVTQMGQEVILRCVPISNHLYFYWYRQILGQKVEFLVSFYNNEISEKSEIFDDQFSVERPDGSNFTLKIRSTKLEDSAMYFCASTQAGGGIDTQYFGPGTRLTVL.

The V and J genes are TRBV19 and TRBJ2-2; D is undetermined. V lost 1 base and J lost 7, with 4 bases in between. CDR1 is LNHDA, CDR2 SQIVND, per germline (reference sequence). This CDR3 is 12 amino acids long. CDR3 sequence reads: CASSIVDGELFF. Written as DNA, the CDR3 is TGTGCCAGTAGTATAGTAGACGGGGAGCTGTTTTTT.

This clone appeared a single time. The rearrangement joins TRBV11-2 to TRBJ1-1; 9 bases map to TRBD1. Unmatched junction bases numbered 4, after V lost 6 bases and J lost 5 bases. This CDR3 region has 13 residues. Looked up from germline, CDR1 is SGHAT and CDR2 is FQNNGV. In DNA, the CDR3 is TGTGCCAGCAGGGGGACAGGGCTTACTGAAGCTTTCTTT. Its translation is CASRGTGLTEAFF.

The chain has TRBV5-1 and TRBJ2-2; D possibly corresponds to TRBD1 (6 bases). CDR1 and CDR2 from the germline V gene are SGHRS and YFSETQ. The V gene lost 0 bases and the J gene lost 4 bases, with 13 bases spanning the gap. The length of the CDR3 is 16 residues. The chain's CDR3 is CASSLGGTGTTGELFF. In nucleotides, the CDR3 is TGCGCCAGCAGCTTGGGGGGCACAGGGACCACCGGGGAGCTGTTTTTT.

Written as DNA, the CDR3 is TGTGCCAGCAGTTTATCGGGGGGGGCTGGCTATGGCTACACCTTC. This encodes CASSLSGGAGYGYTF. V gene TRBV27 combines with J gene TRBJ1-2; possibly TRBD1 for D (6 bases). The ends were cut back, 0 bases at V and 4 bases at J, with 12 bases in the middle. This CDR3 has 15 residues. The germline V gene encodes CDR1 MNHEY and CDR2 SMNVEV (reference sequence).

The chain links TRBV19 to TRBJ1-2; D remains ambiguous. CDR3 size: 13 residues. V shed 3 bases and J shed 5 bases, with 10 bases lying between them. Germline values: CDR1 LNHDA, CDR2 SQIVND (reference sequence). The CDR3 nucleotides read TGTGCCAGTAGTATCGGTGTTGTATATGGCTACACCTTC. This translates into CASSIGVVYGYTF.

This chain joins TRBV7-2 and TRBJ2-7; possible D gene TRBD1, 5 bases. Trimming cost V 3 bases and J 3 bases, with 9 bases left between them. This CDR3 spans 13 amino acids. From germline, CDR1 is SGHTA and CDR2 FQGNSA. DNA for the CDR3: TGTGCCAGCAGCTTCGCCCAGGGCTACGAGCAGTACTTC. The encoded protein is CASSFAQGYEQYF.